The rows below give T cell receptor beta chains drawn from one sample of a study of shared clonotypes between healthy human individuals. Measured with immunoSEQ multiplex PCR; TCRdb has only the in-frame clones, and not every one. The sample has some 790,000 clones, approximately 72% seen once. Sequenced sample: memory CD4+ T cells sorted from blood. The receptors were gathered from a woman aged 25-40 years in good health. Both conserved end residues are trimmed from each CDR3. Fields, in order: V gene, J gene, CDR3 protein.

V gene: TRBV6-5; J gene: TRBJ2-7; CDR3 protein: ASSPPGTTFYEQY
V gene: TRBV20-1; J gene: TRBJ1-2; CDR3 protein: SASTGHGYT
V gene: TRBV28; J gene: TRBJ1-2; CDR3 protein: ASSPPAANYGYT
V gene: TRBV18; J gene: TRBJ2-1; CDR3 protein: ASSPPGGSGSSYNEQF
V gene: TRBV2; J gene: TRBJ2-1; CDR3 protein: ASSEGGPRSEF
V gene: TRBV6-1; J gene: TRBJ1-1; CDR3 protein: ASSVRQGTTEAF
V gene: TRBV27; J gene: TRBJ2-5; CDR3 protein: ASSLGPQETQY
V gene: TRBV2; J gene: TRBJ2-2; CDR3 protein: ASREGARSPGELF
V gene: TRBV11-2; J gene: TRBJ2-1; CDR3 protein: ASSTRGHYNEQF
V gene: TRBV28; J gene: TRBJ1-2; CDR3 protein: ASIEARARTIYGYT
V gene: TRBV4-2; J gene: TRBJ2-1; CDR3 protein: ASSQALGLARNEQF
V gene: TRBV5-1; J gene: TRBJ2-3; CDR3 protein: ASSLTVLDTQY
V gene: TRBV5-1; J gene: TRBJ2-1; CDR3 protein: ASSSDSLSYNEQF
V gene: TRBV5-1; J gene: TRBJ2-3; CDR3 protein: ASSLEAAGTSTDTQY
V gene: TRBV27; J gene: TRBJ1-2; CDR3 protein: ASSLFGPMGGGYT